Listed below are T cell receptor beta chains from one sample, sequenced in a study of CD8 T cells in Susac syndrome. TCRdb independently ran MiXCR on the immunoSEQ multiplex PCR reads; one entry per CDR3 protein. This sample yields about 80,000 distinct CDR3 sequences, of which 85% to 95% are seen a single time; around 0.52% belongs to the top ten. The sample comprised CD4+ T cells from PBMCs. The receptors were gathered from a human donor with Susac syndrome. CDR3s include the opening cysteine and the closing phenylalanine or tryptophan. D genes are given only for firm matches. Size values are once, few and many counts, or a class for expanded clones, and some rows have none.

CASSSGLQEQFF | TGTGCCAGTAGTTCGGGCTTACAAGAGCAGTTCTTC | NA | TRBV19 | NA | TRBJ2-1
CASSYPSGRASGNNEQFF | TGTGCCAGCAGTTACCCTAGCGGGAGAGCGTCGGGCAACAATGAGCAGTTCTTC | NA | TRBV6-2/TRBV6-3 | TRBD2 | TRBJ2-1
CASSLLGLPGTGELFF | TGTGCCAGCAGCTTATTGGGACTCCCTGGGACCGGGGAGCTGTTTTTT | NA | TRBV7-8 | NA | TRBJ2-2
CASSGRQGSSYNEQFF | TGCGCCAGCAGCGGCCGCCAGGGAAGCTCCTACAATGAGCAGTTCTTC | NA | TRBV5-1 | NA | TRBJ2-1
CASSPQGNPNYGYTF | TGTGCCAGCTCACCACAAGGCAACCCTAACTATGGCTACACCTTC | NA | TRBV18 | NA | TRBJ1-2
CASSLEIGQKTGVDTQYF | TGTGCCAGCAGTTTAGAGATTGGACAGAAGACCGGAGTAGATACGCAGTATTTT | once | TRBV12-3/TRBV12-4 | NA | TRBJ2-3
CASTGTGGTDTQYF | TGTGCCAGCACCGGGACTGGCGGCACAGATACGCAGTATTTT | once | TRBV2 | NA | TRBJ2-3
CASSLAPYGAQPQHF | TGTGCCAGCAGCTTAGCGCCGTACGGGGCCCAGCCCCAGCATTTT | NA | TRBV7-6 | NA | TRBJ1-5
CSATTPQLGSPLHF | TGCAGTGCCACCACCCCTCAGCTTGGCTCACCCCTCCACTTT | NA | TRBV20-1 | NA | TRBJ1-6
CASSLGGARYEQYF | TGTGCCAGCAGCTTAGGTGGGGCCCGCTACGAGCAGTACTTC | once | TRBV5-4 | NA | TRBJ2-7
CASTDTMTDTQYF | TGTGCCAGCACAGACACGATGACAGATACGCAGTATTTT | NA | TRBV25-1 | NA | TRBJ2-3
CSARSGTGDTEAFF | TGCAGTGCTAGGTCCGGGACAGGGGACACTGAAGCTTTCTTT | NA | TRBV20-1 | TRBD1 | TRBJ1-1
CASSEAWGSRAFF | TGTGCCAGCAGTGAAGCGTGGGGGAGTAGAGCTTTCTTT | NA | TRBV6-1 | NA | TRBJ1-1
CASTFLTATDTQYF | TGTGCCAGCACCTTCCTGACCGCCACAGATACGCAGTATTTT | NA | TRBV5-6 | NA | TRBJ2-3
CASSQDRDRGYEQYF | TGTGCCAGCAGCCAAGATAGGGACAGGGGATACGAGCAGTACTTC | NA | TRBV4-2 | TRBD1 | TRBJ2-7
CAISKGQPFSSTDTQYF | TGTGCCATCAGTAAGGGACAGCCGTTTTCTAGCACAGATACGCAGTATTTT | few | TRBV10-3 | TRBD1 | TRBJ2-3
CASSPGRTTHSGNTIYF | TGCGCCAGCAGCCCAGGGAGGACAACCCACTCTGGAAACACCATATATTTT | few | TRBV5-1 | NA | TRBJ1-3
CAWGGLAVTDTQYF | TGTGCCTGGGGGGGACTAGCGGTCACAGATACGCAGTATTTT | NA | TRBV30 | TRBD2 | TRBJ2-3
CATSSGPGEKLFF | TGTGCCACCAGCAGCGGCCCCGGGGAAAAACTGTTTTTT | NA | TRBV15 | NA | TRBJ1-4
CASGNRDSYEQYF | TGTGCCAGCGGCAACCGGGACAGCTACGAGCAGTACTTC | NA | TRBV7-9 | TRBD1 | TRBJ2-7
CASSLVGLNQPQHF | TGTGCCAGCAGCTTAGTGGGACTCAATCAGCCCCAGCATTTT | NA | TRBV5-6 | NA | TRBJ1-5
CASRRSGTDTQYF | TGTGCCAGTAGGAGATCCGGCACAGATACGCAGTATTTT | NA | TRBV3-1 | NA | TRBJ2-3
CASSPARQRHYGYTF | TGTGCCAGCAGCCCTGCCCGACAGCGACACTATGGCTACACCTTC | NA | TRBV5-4 | NA | TRBJ1-2
CASSPGLASSYEQYF | TGTGCCAGCAGCCCCGGGCTAGCGAGCTCCTACGAGCAGTACTTC | NA | TRBV7-6 | NA | TRBJ2-7
CASSLAPGQGLGEQFF | TGCGCCAGCAGCTTGGCTCCGGGACAGGGGTTAGGTGAGCAGTTCTTC | NA | TRBV5-1 | TRBD1 | TRBJ2-1
CASSLVGGQYNEQFF | TGCGCCAGCAGCTTGGTAGGGGGGCAATACAATGAGCAGTTCTTC | NA | TRBV5-1 | NA | TRBJ2-1
CATSGLGALTGELFF | TGTGCCACCTCGGGGCTAGGCGCCCTCACCGGGGAGCTGTTTTTT | NA | TRBV24-1 | NA | TRBJ2-2
CASSPGTSGRAYTQYF | TGTGCCAGCAGTCCGGGGACTAGCGGGAGGGCATATACGCAGTATTTT | NA | TRBV27 | TRBD2 | TRBJ2-3
CASSQKGTANTEAFF | TGTGCCAGCAGTCAAAAGGGGACGGCGAACACTGAAGCTTTCTTT | NA | TRBV7-2 | NA | TRBJ1-1
CSVRASGISSSYNEQFF | TGCAGCGTGAGGGCTAGCGGAATATCTAGCTCCTACAATGAGCAGTTCTTC | NA | TRBV29-1 | TRBD2 | TRBJ2-1
CASSLTGSPDTQYF | TGTGCCAGCAGCTTAACGGGATCGCCAGATACGCAGTATTTT | NA | TRBV7-3 | NA | TRBJ2-3
CAWRGSASTREQYF | TGTGCCTGGAGGGGAAGCGCCTCGACCCGTGAGCAGTACTTC | NA | TRBV30 | NA | TRBJ2-7
CASSLMADLNYNEQFF | TGTGCCAGCAGCTTAATGGCGGACCTTAACTACAATGAGCAGTTCTTC | NA | TRBV7-9 | NA | TRBJ2-1
CSARSSSETDTQYF | TGCAGCGCCCGGAGTAGTTCAGAAACAGATACGCAGTATTTT | NA | TRBV29-1 | NA | TRBJ2-3
CASSNRESGELFF | TGTGCCAGCAGCAACAGGGAATCCGGGGAGCTGTTTTTT | NA | TRBV2 | NA | TRBJ2-2
CASSPWSNEQFF | TGTGCCAGCAGCCCCTGGTCCAATGAGCAGTTCTTC | once | TRBV7-9 | NA | TRBJ2-1
CARVSQNQPQHF | TGTGCCAGAGTTTCACAGAATCAGCCCCAGCATTTT | once | TRBV21-1 | NA | TRBJ1-5
CASSPGTDSNQPQHF | TGTGCCAGCAGCCCCGGGACAGATAGCAATCAGCCCCAGCATTTT | NA | TRBV7-2 | TRBD1 | TRBJ1-5
CASSVGTGAYEQYF | TGTGCCAGCAGCGTCGGGACAGGGGCCTACGAGCAGTACTTC | few | TRBV9 | TRBD1 | TRBJ2-7
CAISIGHQINTEAFF | TGTGCCATCTCAATTGGACACCAAATTAACACTGAAGCTTTCTTT | NA | TRBV28 | NA | TRBJ1-1
CASSSTVPGTGRGPLHF | TGTGCCAGCAGTTCCACGGTCCCCGGGACAGGGCGAGGTCCCCTCCACTTT | once | TRBV27 | TRBD1 | TRBJ1-6
CATSVYNEQFF | TGTGCCACCAGTGTCTACAATGAGCAGTTCTTC | NA | TRBV24-1 | NA | TRBJ2-1
CASSPRREPSYEQYF | TGTGCCAGCAGTCCCCGAAGGGAGCCTTCCTACGAGCAGTACTTC | once | TRBV27 | NA | TRBJ2-7
CASRPSGAAAQHF | TGTGCCAGCAGGCCGAGCGGGGCCGCGGCCCAGCATTTT | NA | TRBV12-3/TRBV12-4 | NA | TRBJ1-5
CASSQDSIGDTEAFF | TGTGCCAGCTCACAAGACTCAATTGGGGACACTGAAGCTTTCTTT | NA | TRBV18 | NA | TRBJ1-1
CASSPTGLLNEQFF | TGTGCCAGCTCACCAACAGGGTTACTTAATGAGCAGTTCTTC | NA | TRBV18 | NA | TRBJ2-1
CAWSPVVETQYF | TGTGCCTGGAGTCCGGTGGTGGAGACCCAGTACTTC | NA | TRBV30 | NA | TRBJ2-5
CASSPTGSYGYTF | TGTGCCAGCAGCCCCACAGGTAGCTATGGCTACACCTTC | NA | TRBV7-9 | NA | TRBJ1-2
CASSAEGGVRLAGYNEQFF | TGTGCCAGCAGTGCCGAGGGGGGGGTGAGGCTAGCGGGTTACAATGAGCAGTTCTTC | once | TRBV27 | TRBD2 | TRBJ2-1
CASSLGTSGSGTDTQYF | TGTGCCAGCAGCTTAGGGACTAGCGGGAGTGGCACAGATACGCAGTATTTT | NA | TRBV11-3 | TRBD2 | TRBJ2-3
CASSPKLAGAEETQYF | TGTGCCAGCAGCCCGAAACTAGCGGGGGCGGAAGAGACCCAGTACTTC | NA | TRBV3-1 | TRBD2 | TRBJ2-5
CAWSLPPGGNQPQHF | TGTGCCTGGAGTCTTCCCCCGGGGGGCAATCAGCCCCAGCATTTT | NA | TRBV30 | NA | TRBJ1-5
CASSPIVSLRQGVLSGANVLTF | TGTGCCAGCAGCCCCATCGTTTCCTTAAGACAGGGGGTACTCTCTGGGGCCAACGTCCTGACTTTC | NA | TRBV14 | TRBD1 | TRBJ2-6
CASSSLLAGVPEQYF | TGTGCCAGCAGCTCCCTACTGGCGGGGGTTCCCGAGCAGTACTTC | NA | TRBV13 | TRBD2 | TRBJ2-7
CASTGTSEQPTYEQYF | TGTGCCAGCACCGGGACTAGCGAACAACCAACCTACGAGCAGTACTTC | NA | TRBV6-6 | TRBD2 | TRBJ2-7
CASSFTVGTGELFF | TGTGCCAGCAGCTTTACAGTTGGAACCGGGGAGCTGTTTTTT | NA | TRBV11-2 | NA | TRBJ2-2
CASYRDGEQFF | TGTGCCAGCTATCGGGATGGTGAGCAGTTCTTC | NA | TRBV6-5 | NA | TRBJ2-1